The sequence of this TCR beta chain was determined in a study of blood T cell repertoires in COVID-19. This clone has only one observation. The V and J ends lost 2 bases and 0 bases respectively, with 12 bases between them. This CDR3 comprises 16 residues. Germline V CDR1 and CDR2: SGHRS, YFSETQ. Sequencing was performed with immunoSEQ multiplex PCR; in TCRdb, only in-frame clones are kept and a portion is missing. Found here are 260,000 or so clones, over 75% of them singletons; the top ten hold about a sixth. The chain recombines TRBV5-1 with TRBJ1-3; D call uncertain. The TCR was taken from a man between 18 and 29 years old who had recovered from COVID-19. The sequenced sample consisted of PBMCs or T cells enriched from blood (not recorded which). DNA of the CDR3: TGCGCCAGCAGCTTTGGGTCCGGGAGCTCTGGAAACACCATATATTTT. It codes for CASSFGSGSSGNTIYF.